This TCR beta chain was found in a study of T cells in Graves' hyperthyroidism and ophthalmopathy. Study-wide results and caveats: Ophthalmopathy cases were set apart from stable hyperthyroidism by a 13 V-J model. Among thyroid clonotypes expanded above 0.001, most also appeared in blood.

This clonotype was counted at least ten times. No antigen is known for it. Amplification of TCR beta CDR3 regions was performed using RNA transcripts as template. The study used the HTBI primer set for a first-round RT-PCR of the TCR CDR3. TCRdb fed the multiplex PCR reads into MiXCR, producing one record per CDR3 protein. The table has about 720,000 distinct CDR3 sequences, about 17% seen once. Diagnosis of hyperthyroidism was new in patients aged 18 to 65, and its duration was under 2 months. The diagnoses drew upon clinical symptoms, serum thyroxine and TRAb, thyroid ultrasound and orbital computed tomography. The CDR3 has 17 amino acids. V dropped 0 bases and J dropped 3 bases, with 15 bases sitting between them. Per germline, CDR1 LGHDT and CDR2 YNNKEL (reference sequence).

The chain recombines TRBV3-1 with TRBJ2-1, with D possibly matching TRBD1 (5 bases). The receptor was isolated from a woman aged 45 to 65 with Graves' hyperthyroidism that later progressed to Graves' ophthalmopathy. The sample comprised blood. CDR3 in DNA: TGTGCCAGCAGCCAAGATTTGGCAGGGCTAAACTACAATGAGCAGTTCTTC. Its translation: CASSQDLAGLNYNEQFF.